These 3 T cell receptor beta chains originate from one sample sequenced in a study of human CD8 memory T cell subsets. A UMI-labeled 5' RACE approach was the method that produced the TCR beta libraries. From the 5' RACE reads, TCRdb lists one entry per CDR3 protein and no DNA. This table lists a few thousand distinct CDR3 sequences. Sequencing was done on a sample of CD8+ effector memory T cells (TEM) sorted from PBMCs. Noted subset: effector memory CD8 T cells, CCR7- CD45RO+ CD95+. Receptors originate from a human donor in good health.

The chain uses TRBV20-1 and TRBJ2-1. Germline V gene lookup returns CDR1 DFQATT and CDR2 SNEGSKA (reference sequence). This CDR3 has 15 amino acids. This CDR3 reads CSATDARTSYNEQFF.

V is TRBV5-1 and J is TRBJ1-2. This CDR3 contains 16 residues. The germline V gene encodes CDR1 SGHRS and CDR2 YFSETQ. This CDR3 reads CASSLVPGLFNYGYTF.

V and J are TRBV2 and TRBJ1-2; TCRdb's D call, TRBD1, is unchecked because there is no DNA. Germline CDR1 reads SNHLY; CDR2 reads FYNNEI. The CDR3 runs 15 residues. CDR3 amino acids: CASSEYQGANYGYTF.